What follows are 13 T cell receptor beta chains derived from one specimen sequenced in a study of T cell responses to AZD1222 COVID-19 vaccine. This table comes from immunoSEQ multiplex PCR, and its TCRdb copy is limited to in-frame clones, with some not included. The table has more than 80,000 clones, under 90% seen once. This specimen was peripheral blood, taken on day 0 of AZD1222 vaccination. These receptors all come from an adult in good health.

The V and J genes are TRBV7-2 and TRBJ2-1, with D perhaps matching TRBD1 or TRBD2 (7 bases each). The CDR3 has 15 amino acids. Per germline, CDR1 SGHTA and CDR2 FQGNSA. The V end was cut by 5 bases, the J end by 5 bases, with 16 bases between. The CDR3 region has the DNA TGTGCCAGCAGCACCCAGGGAGGGGGCCACAATGAGCAGTTCTTC. Protein: CASSTQGGGHNEQFF.

This clone occurred once. The gene calls are TRBV7-3 and TRBJ2-3; no definite D call. CDR3 length: 14 amino acids. V gave up 0 bases and J gave up 5 bases, with 9 bases separating them. The germline gives CDR1 SGHTA, CDR2 FQGTGA. CDR3 sequence (DNA): TGTGCCAGCAGCTTAACCCAGGCCAAAGATACGCAGTATTTT. This encodes CASSLTQAKDTQYF.

The chain uses TRBV30 and TRBJ2-4; 8 nucleotides match TRBD2. The CDR3 spans 13 residues. V lost 0 bases to trimming and J lost 8 bases; unmatched junction nucleotides: 3. The germline V gene has CDR1 GTSNPN and CDR2 SVGIG (reference sequence). The CDR3 nucleotides read TGTGCCTGGAGTGTATCGGGAGGGGACATTCAGTACTTC. The encoded protein is CAWSVSGGDIQYF.

The chain combines TRBV30 with TRBJ1-2, with D tentatively TRBD1 (5 bases). CDR1 and CDR2 from the germline V gene are GTSNPN and SVGIG (reference sequence). The V end lost 8 bases, the J end lost 0 bases, and 19 bases lay between the germline ends. The CDR3 runs to 15 residues. CDR3 coding DNA: TGTGCCCGGACCCCTCGGACACCACCTAACTATGGCTACACCTTC. This gives the protein CARTPRTPPNYGYTF.

The rearrangement uses TRBV2 and TRBJ2-7; D remains unclear. The CDR3 totals 12 residues. The germline V gene has CDR1 SNHLY and CDR2 FYNNEI. With 5 bases removed from V and 3 bases from J, the gap between germline ends came to 8 bases. CDR3 in amino acids: CASSSGVYEQYF. In DNA form, the CDR3 reads TGTGCCAGCAGTTCTGGGGTCTACGAGCAGTACTTC.

The chain recombines TRBV19 with TRBJ1-1, with D possibly being TRBD1 (5 bases). Germline values: CDR1 LNHDA, CDR2 SQIVND (reference sequence). V was clipped by 1 base and J by 10 bases, with 13 bases between them. The CDR3 spans 13 residues. CDR3 in amino acids: CASSIVRGVGAFF. The CDR3 DNA reads as TGTGCCAGTAGTATAGTCCGGGGGGTTGGAGCTTTCTTT.

The chain uses TRBV18 and TRBJ2-3; weak D call: TRBD2 (6 bases). The CDR3 extends over 16 amino acids. Trimming left V 1 base short and J 5 bases short, with 16 bases between. Looked up from germline, CDR1 is KGHSH and CDR2 is LQKENI. The CDR3 spells CASSPLLAGRGDTQYF. CDR3 bases: TGTGCCAGCTCACCACTACTAGCCGGGCGTGGAGATACGCAGTATTTT.

The gene calls are TRBV28 and TRBJ1-2; 8 bases are a match to TRBD1. V trimming: 4 bases; J trimming: 6 bases; junction bases outside the gene matches: 10. The CDR3 contains 15 residues. From germline, CDR1 is MDHEN and CDR2 SYDVKM. CDR3 region: CASSSHGTGENGYTF. CDR3 in DNA: TGTGCCAGCAGTTCGCACGGGACAGGAGAAAATGGCTACACCTTC.

The chain joins TRBV18 to TRBJ1-4; 7 bases agree with TRBD1. Germline V gene sequence: CDR1 KGHSH, CDR2 LQKENI. The CDR3 length is 15 residues. V gave up 3 bases and J gave up 3 bases; unmatched junction bases: 4. The CDR3 spells CASSPQGQSNEKLFF. CDR3 in DNA: TGTGCCAGCTCACCTCAGGGACAGTCTAATGAAAAACTGTTTTTT.

The chain joins TRBV5-1 to TRBJ2-2; the D is unclear. The CDR3 consists of 14 residues. V lost 6 bases, J lost 7 bases, and 16 bases lay in between. The germline CDR1 and CDR2 sequences are SGHRS and YFSETQ. The CDR3 region has the DNA TGCGCCAGCAAAGAAGGACCCGCAAACGGGGAGCTGTTTTTT. Encoded protein: CASKEGPANGELFF.

The count of this clone is one. The rearrangement joins TRBV5-1 to TRBJ2-1; TRBD2 aligns across 13 bases. Unmatched junction bases numbered 3, after V lost 4 bases and J lost 5 bases. Germline V lookup: CDR1 SGHRS, CDR2 YFSETQ. This CDR3 comprises 15 residues. The CDR3 DNA reads as TGCGCCAGCAGCACCGGGACTAGCGGGAACAATGAGCAGTTCTTC. It translates to CASSTGTSGNNEQFF. The full variable domain, with the rest looked up from reference TRBV5-1 and TRBJ2-1, is KAGVTQTPRYLIKTRGQQVTLSCSPISGHRSVSWYQQTPGQGLQFLFEYFSETQRNKGNFPGRFSGRQFSNSRSEMNVSTLELGDSALYLCASSTGTSGNNEQFFGPGTRLTVL.

The genes are TRBV11-2 and TRBJ2-1; D not certain. The CDR3 is 14 residues long. Trimming shortened V by 1 base and J by 2 bases, and 6 bases separated the two germline ends. The germline CDR1 and CDR2 sequences are SGHAT and FQNNGV. DNA for the CDR3: TGTGCCAGCAGCTTAGGGGGAACCTACAATGAGCAGTTCTTC. This codes for CASSLGGTYNEQFF.

The V call is TRBV7-2, the J call TRBJ2-1, with 8 bases that match TRBD1. Germline V gives CDR1 SGHTA, CDR2 FQGNSA. The ends lost 4 bases at V and 9 bases at J; junction bases unmatched: 8. This CDR3 is built from 14 residues. CDR3 DNA: TGTGCCAGCAGCTCCCAGGACAGGGATGGTGAGCAGTTCTTC. Translating it yields CASSSQDRDGEQFF.